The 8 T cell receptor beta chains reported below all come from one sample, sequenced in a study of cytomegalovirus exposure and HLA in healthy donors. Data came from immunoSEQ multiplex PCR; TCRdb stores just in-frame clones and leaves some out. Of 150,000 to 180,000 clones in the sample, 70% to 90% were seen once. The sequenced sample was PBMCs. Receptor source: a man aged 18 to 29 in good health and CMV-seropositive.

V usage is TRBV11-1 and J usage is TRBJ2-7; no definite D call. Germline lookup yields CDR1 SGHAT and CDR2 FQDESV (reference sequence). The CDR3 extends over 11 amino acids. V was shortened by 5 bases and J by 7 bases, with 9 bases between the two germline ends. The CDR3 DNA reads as TGTGCCAGCAGCATAAACAGAGAGCAGTACTTC. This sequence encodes CASSINREQYF.

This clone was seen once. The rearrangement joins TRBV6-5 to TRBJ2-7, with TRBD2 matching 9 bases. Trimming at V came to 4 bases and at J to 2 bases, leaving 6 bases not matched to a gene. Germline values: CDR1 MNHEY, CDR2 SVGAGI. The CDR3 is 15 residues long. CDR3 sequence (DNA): TGTGCCAGCAGTTTATTAGCGGGAGTTACCTACGAGCAGTACTTC. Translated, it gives CASSLLAGVTYEQYF.

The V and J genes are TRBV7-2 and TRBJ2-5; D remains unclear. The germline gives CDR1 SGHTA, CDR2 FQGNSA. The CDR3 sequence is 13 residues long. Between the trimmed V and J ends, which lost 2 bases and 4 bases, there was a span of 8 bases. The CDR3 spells CASSLNNLETQYF. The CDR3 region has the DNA TGTGCCAGCAGCTTAAACAACCTAGAGACCCAGTACTTC.

As DNA, the CDR3 is TGTGCCAGCAGCGTAGAGGGGCGCAACACCGGGGAGCTGTTTTTT. Amino acid sequence: CASSVEGRNTGELFF. V usage is TRBV9 and J usage is TRBJ2-2; D is possibly TRBD1 (5 bases). This CDR3 has 15 residues. The germline V gene encodes CDR1 SGDLS and CDR2 YYNGEE. V lost 0 bases and J 2 bases, leaving 8 bases between the germline ends. The full variable domain, in which reference TRBV9 and TRBJ2-2 provide the parts outside the CDR3, is DSGVTQTPKHLITATGQRVTLRCSPRSGDLSVYWYQQSLDQGLQFLIQYYNGEERAKGNILERFSAQQFPDLHSELNLSSLELGDSALYFCASSVEGRNTGELFFGEGSRLTVL.

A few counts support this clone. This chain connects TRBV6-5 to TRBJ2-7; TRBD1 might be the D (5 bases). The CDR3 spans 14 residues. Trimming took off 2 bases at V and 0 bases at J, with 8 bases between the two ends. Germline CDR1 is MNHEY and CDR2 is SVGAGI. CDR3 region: CASSYDSFSYEQYF. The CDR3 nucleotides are TGTGCCAGCAGTTACGACAGTTTCTCCTACGAGCAGTACTTC.

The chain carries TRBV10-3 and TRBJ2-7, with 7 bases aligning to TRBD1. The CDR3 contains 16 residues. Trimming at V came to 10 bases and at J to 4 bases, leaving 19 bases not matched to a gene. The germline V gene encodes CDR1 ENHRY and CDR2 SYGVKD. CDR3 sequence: CASSSEEGQLTYEQYF. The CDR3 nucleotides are TGTGCCAGCTCAAGCGAAGAGGGACAGCTAACGTACGAGCAGTACTTC.

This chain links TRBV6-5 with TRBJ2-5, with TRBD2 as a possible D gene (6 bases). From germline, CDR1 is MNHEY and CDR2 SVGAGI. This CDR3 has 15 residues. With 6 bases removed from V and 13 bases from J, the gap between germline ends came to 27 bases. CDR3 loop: CASRGRGGFADRTYF. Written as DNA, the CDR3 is TGTGCCAGCAGGGGCCGGGGAGGCTTTGCGGACCGGACGTACTTC.

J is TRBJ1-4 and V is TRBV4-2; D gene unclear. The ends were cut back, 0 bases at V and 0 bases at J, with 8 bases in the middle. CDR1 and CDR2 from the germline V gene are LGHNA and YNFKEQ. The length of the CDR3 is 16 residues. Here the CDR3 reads CASSQDMAATNEKLFF. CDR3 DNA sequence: TGTGCCAGCAGCCAAGATATGGCTGCAACTAATGAAAAACTGTTTTTT.